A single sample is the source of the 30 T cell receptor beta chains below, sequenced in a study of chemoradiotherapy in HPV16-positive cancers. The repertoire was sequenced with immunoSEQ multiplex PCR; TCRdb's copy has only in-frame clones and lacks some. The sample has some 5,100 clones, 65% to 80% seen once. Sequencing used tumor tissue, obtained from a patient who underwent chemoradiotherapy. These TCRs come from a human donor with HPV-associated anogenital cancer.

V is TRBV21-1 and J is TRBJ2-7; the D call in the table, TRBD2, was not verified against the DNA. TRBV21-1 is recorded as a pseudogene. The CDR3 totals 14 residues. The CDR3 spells CASSKPGGAYEQYF. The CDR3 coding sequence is TGTGCCAGCAGCAAACCGGGAGGAGCCTACGAGCAGTACTTC.

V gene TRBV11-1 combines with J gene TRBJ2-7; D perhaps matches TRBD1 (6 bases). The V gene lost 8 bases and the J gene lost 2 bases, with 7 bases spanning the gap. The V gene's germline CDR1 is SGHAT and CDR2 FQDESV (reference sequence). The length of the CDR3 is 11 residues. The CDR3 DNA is TGTGCCAGCCAGGGGACCTACGAGCAGTACTTC. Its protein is CASQGTYEQYF.

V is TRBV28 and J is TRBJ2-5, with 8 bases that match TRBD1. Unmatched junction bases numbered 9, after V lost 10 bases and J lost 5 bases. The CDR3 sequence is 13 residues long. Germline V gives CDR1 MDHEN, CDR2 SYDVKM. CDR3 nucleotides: TGTGCCATCGAGACAGGGGTGGGCGAGACCCAGTACTTC. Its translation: CAIETGVGETQYF.

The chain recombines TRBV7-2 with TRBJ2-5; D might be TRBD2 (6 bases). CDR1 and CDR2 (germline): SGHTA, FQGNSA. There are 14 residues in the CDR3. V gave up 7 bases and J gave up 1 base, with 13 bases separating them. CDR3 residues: CASTPPGVQETQYF. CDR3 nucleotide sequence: TGTGCCAGCACCCCTCCGGGGGTCCAAGAGACCCAGTACTTC.

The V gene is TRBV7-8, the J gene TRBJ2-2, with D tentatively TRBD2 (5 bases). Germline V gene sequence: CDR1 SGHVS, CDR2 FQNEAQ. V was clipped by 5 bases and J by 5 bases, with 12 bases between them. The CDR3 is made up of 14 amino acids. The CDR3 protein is CASSQRTVTGELFF. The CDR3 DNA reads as TGTGCCAGCAGCCAACGGACTGTTACCGGGGAGCTGTTTTTT.

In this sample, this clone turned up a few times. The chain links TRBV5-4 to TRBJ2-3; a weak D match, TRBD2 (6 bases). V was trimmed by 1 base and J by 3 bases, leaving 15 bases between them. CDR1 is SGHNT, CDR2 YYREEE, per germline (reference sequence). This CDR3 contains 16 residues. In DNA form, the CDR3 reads TGTGCCAGCAGCTTGCTGGTCGGCAGCGGGACAGATACGCAGTATTTT. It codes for CASSLLVGSGTDTQYF.

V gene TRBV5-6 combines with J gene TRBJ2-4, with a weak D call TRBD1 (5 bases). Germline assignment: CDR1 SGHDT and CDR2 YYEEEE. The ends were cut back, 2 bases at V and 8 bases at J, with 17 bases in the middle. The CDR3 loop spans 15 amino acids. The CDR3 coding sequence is TGTGCCAGCAGCTTTGGCAGCCCCAAAGGGGACATTCAGTACTTC. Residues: CASSFGSPKGDIQYF.

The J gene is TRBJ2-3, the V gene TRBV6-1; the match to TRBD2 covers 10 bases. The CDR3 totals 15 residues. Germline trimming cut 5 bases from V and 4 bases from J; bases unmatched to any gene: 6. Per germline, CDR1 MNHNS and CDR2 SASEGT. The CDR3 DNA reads TGTGCCAGCAGTCCCGGGACTAGCGATGCAGATACGCAGTATTTT. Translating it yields CASSPGTSDADTQYF.

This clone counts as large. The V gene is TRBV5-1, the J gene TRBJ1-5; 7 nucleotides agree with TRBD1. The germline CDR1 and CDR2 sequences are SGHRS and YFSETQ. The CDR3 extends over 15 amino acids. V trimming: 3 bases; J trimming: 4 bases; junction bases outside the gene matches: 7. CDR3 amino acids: CASSSSGTANQPQHF. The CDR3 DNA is TGCGCCAGCAGCTCCTCCGGGACAGCAAATCAGCCCCAGCATTTT.

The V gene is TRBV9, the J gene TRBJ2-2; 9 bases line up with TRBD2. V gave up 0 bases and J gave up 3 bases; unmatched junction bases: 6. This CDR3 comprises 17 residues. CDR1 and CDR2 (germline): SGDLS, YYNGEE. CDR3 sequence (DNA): TGTGCCAGCAGCGTAGCTCGTAGCGGGAGAGACACCGGGGAGCTGTTTTTT. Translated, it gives CASSVARSGRDTGELFF. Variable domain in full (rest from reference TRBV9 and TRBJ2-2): DSGVTQTPKHLITATGQRVTLRCSPRSGDLSVYWYQQSLDQGLQFLIQYYNGEERAKGNILERFSAQQFPDLHSELNLSSLELGDSALYFCASSVARSGRDTGELFFGEGSRLTVL.

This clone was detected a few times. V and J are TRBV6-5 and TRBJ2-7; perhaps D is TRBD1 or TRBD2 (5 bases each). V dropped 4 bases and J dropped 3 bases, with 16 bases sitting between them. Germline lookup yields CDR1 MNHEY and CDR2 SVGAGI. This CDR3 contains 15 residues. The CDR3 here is CASSLAEPGHYEQYF. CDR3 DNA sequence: TGTGCCAGCAGTTTAGCCGAGCCGGGGCACTACGAGCAGTACTTC.

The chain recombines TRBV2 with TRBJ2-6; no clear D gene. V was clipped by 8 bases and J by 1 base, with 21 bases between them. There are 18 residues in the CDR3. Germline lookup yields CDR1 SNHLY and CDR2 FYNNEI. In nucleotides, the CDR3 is TGTGCCAGCCGACCGGACGGTGCTTCTTCTTCTGGGGCCAACGTCCTGACTTTC. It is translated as CASRPDGASSSGANVLTF.

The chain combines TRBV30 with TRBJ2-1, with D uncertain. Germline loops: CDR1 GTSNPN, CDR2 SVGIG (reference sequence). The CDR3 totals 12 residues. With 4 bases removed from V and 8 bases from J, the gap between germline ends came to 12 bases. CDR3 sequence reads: CAWTKLSYEQFF. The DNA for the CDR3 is TGTGCCTGGACCAAACTAAGCTATGAGCAGTTCTTC.

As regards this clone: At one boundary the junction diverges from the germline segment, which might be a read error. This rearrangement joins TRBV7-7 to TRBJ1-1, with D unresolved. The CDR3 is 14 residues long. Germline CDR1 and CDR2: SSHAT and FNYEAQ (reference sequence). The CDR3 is CASSLSDWDTEAFF. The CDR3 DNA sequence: TGTGCTAGCAGCTTATCGGATTGGGACACTGAAGCTTTCTTT. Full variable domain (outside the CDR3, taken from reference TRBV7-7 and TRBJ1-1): GAGVSQSPRYKVTKRGQDVTLRCDPISSHATLYWYQQALGQGPEFLTYFNYEAQPDKSGLPSDRFSAERPEGSISTLTIQRTEQRDSAMYRCASSLSDWDTEAFFGQGTRLTVV.

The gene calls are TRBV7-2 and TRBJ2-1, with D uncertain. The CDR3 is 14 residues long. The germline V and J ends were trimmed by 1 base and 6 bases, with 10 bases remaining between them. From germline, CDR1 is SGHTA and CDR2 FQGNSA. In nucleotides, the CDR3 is TGTGCCAGCAGCTTAGGGTTTAAGGGCAATGAGCAGTTCTTC. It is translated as CASSLGFKGNEQFF.

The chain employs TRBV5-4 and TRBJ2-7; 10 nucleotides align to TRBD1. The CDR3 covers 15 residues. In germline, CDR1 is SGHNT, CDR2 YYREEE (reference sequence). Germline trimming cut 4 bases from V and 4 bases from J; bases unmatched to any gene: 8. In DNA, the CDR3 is TGTGCCAGCAGCAACCGGGACAGGGGTAGTTACGAGCAGTACTTC. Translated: CASSNRDRGSYEQYF.

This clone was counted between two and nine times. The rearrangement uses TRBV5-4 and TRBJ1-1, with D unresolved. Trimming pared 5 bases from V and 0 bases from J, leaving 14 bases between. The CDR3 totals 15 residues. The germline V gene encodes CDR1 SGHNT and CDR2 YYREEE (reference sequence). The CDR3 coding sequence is TGTGCCAGCAGAGATGCTAGTCGGATGAACACTGAAGCTTTCTTT. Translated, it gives CASRDASRMNTEAFF.

The CDR3 DNA reads TGTGCCAGCATCCCTCCGGGACTAGCGGGAGGGGATTTCTACGAGCAGTACTTC. Its translation is CASIPPGLAGGDFYEQYF. V usage is TRBV28 and J usage is TRBJ2-7, with 16 bases fitting TRBD2. The CDR3 extends over 18 amino acids. V was pared by 7 bases and J by 3 bases, with 12 bases of the junction left unmatched. Germline V lookup: CDR1 MDHEN, CDR2 SYDVKM.

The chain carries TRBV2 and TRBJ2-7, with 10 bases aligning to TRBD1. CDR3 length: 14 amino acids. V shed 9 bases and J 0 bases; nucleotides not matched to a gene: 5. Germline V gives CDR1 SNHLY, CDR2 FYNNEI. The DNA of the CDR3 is TGTGCCAGTTTCCGGACAGGGGGCTCCTACGAGCAGTACTTC. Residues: CASFRTGGSYEQYF.

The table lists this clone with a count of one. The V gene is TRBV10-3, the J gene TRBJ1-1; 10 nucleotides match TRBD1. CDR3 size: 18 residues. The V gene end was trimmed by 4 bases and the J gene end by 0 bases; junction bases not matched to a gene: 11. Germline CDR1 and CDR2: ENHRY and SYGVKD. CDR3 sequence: CAISGQDRGHRLNTEAFF. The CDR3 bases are TGTGCCATCAGTGGCCAAGACAGGGGGCACCGCTTGAACACTGAAGCTTTCTTT.

The CDR3 loop reads CASSVGLAGGVNEQFF. The CDR3 DNA is TGTGCCAGCAGCGTAGGGCTAGCGGGAGGAGTCAATGAGCAGTTCTTC. This chain links TRBV9 with TRBJ2-1, with 11 bases aligning to TRBD2. J lost 6 bases, V lost 0 bases, and 5 bases had no gene match. In germline, CDR1 is SGDLS, CDR2 YYNGEE. This CDR3 spans 16 amino acids.

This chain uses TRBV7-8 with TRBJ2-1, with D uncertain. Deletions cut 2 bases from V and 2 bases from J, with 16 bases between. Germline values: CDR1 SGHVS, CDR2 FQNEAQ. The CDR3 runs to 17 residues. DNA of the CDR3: TGTGCCAGCAGCTTATTGGTCCCACCCGCGGCCTACAATGAGCAGTTCTTC. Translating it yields CASSLLVPPAAYNEQFF.

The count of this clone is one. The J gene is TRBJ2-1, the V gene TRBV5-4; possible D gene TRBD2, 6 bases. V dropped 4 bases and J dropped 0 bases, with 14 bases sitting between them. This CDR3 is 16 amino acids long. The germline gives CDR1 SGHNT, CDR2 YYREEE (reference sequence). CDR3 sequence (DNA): TGTGCCAGCAGCGAATTCCGGGACTCCTCCTACAATGAGCAGTTCTTC. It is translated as CASSEFRDSSYNEQFF.

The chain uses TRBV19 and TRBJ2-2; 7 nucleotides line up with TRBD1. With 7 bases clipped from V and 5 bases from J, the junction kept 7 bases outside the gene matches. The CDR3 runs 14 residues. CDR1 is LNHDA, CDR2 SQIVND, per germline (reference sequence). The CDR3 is CASTNRGDTGELFF. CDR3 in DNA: TGTGCCAGTACTAACAGGGGTGATACCGGGGAGCTGTTTTTT. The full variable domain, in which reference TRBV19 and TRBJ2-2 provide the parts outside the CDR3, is DGGITQSPKYLFRKEGQNVTLSCEQNLNHDAMYWYRQDPGQGLRLIYYSQIVNDFQKGDIAEGYSVSREKKESFPLTVTSAQKNPTAFYLCASTNRGDTGELFFGEGSRLTVL.

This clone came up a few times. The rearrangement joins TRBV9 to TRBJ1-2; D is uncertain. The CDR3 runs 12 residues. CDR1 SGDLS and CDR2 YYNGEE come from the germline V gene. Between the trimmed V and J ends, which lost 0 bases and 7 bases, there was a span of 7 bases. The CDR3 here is CASSVGPRGYTF. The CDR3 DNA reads TGTGCCAGCAGCGTAGGCCCGCGTGGCTACACCTTC.

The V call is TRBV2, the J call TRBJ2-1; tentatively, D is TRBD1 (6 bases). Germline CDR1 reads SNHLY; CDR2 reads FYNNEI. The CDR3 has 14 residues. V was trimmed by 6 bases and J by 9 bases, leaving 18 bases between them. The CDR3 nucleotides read TGTGCCAGCAGCGACCTACAGGGTAGGAGTGAGCAGTTCTTC. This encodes CASSDLQGRSEQFF.

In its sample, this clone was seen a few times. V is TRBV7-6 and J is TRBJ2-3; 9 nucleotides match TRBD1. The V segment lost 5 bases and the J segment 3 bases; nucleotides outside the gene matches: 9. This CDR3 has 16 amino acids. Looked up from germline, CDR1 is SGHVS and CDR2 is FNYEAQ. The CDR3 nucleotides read TGTGCCAGCAGCCGGTGGGGACAGGGTCTTACAGATACGCAGTATTTT. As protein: CASSRWGQGLTDTQYF.

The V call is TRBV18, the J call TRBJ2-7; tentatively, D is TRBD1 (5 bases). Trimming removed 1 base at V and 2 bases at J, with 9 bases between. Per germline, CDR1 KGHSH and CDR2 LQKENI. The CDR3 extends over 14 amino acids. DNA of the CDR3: TGTGCCAGCTCACCACAGGGGCAAACCTACGAGCAGTACTTC. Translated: CASSPQGQTYEQYF.

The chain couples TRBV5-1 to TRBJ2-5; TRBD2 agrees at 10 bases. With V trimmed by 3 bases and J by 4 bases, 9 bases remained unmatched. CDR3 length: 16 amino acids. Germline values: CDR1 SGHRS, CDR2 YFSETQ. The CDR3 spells CASSSPSGSLVETQYF. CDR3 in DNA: TGCGCCAGCAGCTCGCCTAGCGGGAGTTTGGTAGAGACCCAGTACTTC.

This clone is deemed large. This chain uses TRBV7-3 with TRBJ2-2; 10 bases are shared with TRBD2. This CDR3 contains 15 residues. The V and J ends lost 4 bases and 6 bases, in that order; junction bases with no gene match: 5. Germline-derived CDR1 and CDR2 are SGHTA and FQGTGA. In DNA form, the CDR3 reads TGTGCCAGCAGCTCAACTAGCGGGATCCCCGGGGAGCTGTTTTTT. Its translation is CASSSTSGIPGELFF.